This entry lists 28 T cell receptor beta chains sequenced from one sample in a study of T cell changes during pregnancy in multiple sclerosis. The protocol was immunoSEQ multiplex PCR, while the TCRdb copy is restricted to in-frame clones and leaves out a portion. Among under 85,000 clones listed, around 90% were seen once. The sequenced sample was peripheral blood, obtained in the third trimester of pregnancy. The source is a female donor in good health, enrolled as a control in a pregnancy study.

The rearrangement joins TRBV28 to TRBJ2-7; 16 bases match TRBD2. CDR1 and CDR2 from the germline V gene are MDHEN and SYDVKM. This CDR3 region has 19 residues. Unmatched junction bases numbered 15, after V lost 5 bases and J lost 5 bases. Written as DNA, the CDR3 is TGTGCCAGCAGTGGCCCCCAAGGGACTAGCGGGGGGGCCCCCCACGAGCAGTACTTC. Amino acid sequence: CASSGPQGTSGGAPHEQYF.

The rearrangement uses TRBV28 and TRBJ2-3, with TRBD2 identical over 11 bases. V lost 6 bases, J lost 1 base, and 6 bases stayed unmatched. The CDR3 length is 16 residues. From germline, CDR1 is MDHEN and CDR2 SYDVKM. The CDR3 bases are TGTGCCAGCAGAGGTAGCGGGGGGGCTGGCACAGATACGCAGTATTTT. It encodes CASRGSGGAGTDTQYF.

This chain uses TRBV27 with TRBJ2-6; D gene unclear. The CDR3 is 15 residues long. The germline CDR1 and CDR2 sequences are MNHEY and SMNVEV (reference sequence). The V end lost 0 bases, the J end lost 4 bases, and 7 bases lay between the germline ends. The CDR3: CASSLSLSGANVLTF. The CDR3 nucleotides are TGTGCCAGCAGTTTATCCCTCTCGGGGGCCAACGTCCTGACTTTC. The full variable domain, rest sourced from reference TRBV27 and TRBJ2-6, is EAQVTQNPRYLITVTGKKLTVTCSQNMNHEYMSWYRQDPGLGLRQIYYSMNVEVTDKGDVPEGYKVSRKEKRNFPLILESPSPNQTSLYFCASSLSLSGANVLTFGAGSRLTVL.

This rearrangement joins TRBV30 to TRBJ1-3; D might be TRBD1 (6 bases). Trimming removed 0 bases from V and 4 bases from J, with 7 bases in between. CDR1 is GTSNPN and CDR2 is SVGIG in the germline V gene (reference sequence). This CDR3 is 13 amino acids long. For the CDR3, the DNA is TGTGCCTGGAGTGTACAGGGCGGAAACACCATATATTTT. Protein sequence: CAWSVQGGNTIYF.

V and J are TRBV2 and TRBJ2-5, with no clear D. The germline gives CDR1 SNHLY, CDR2 FYNNEI. V was cut by 3 bases and J by 7 bases, with 15 bases left in between. This CDR3 region has 14 residues. CDR3 DNA sequence: TGTGCCAGCAGTGAGGCGGAGTTACGAAGGACCCAGTACTTC. Its translation: CASSEAELRRTQYF.

V and J are TRBV4-3 and TRBJ2-3; D gene ambiguous. The germline V and J ends were trimmed by 3 bases and 6 bases, with 13 bases remaining between them. Germline-derived CDR1 and CDR2 are LGHNA and YSLEER. This CDR3 has 14 residues. The CDR3 reads CASSHQRGLDTQYF. The CDR3 coding sequence is TGCGCCAGCAGCCATCAGAGAGGTCTCGATACGCAGTATTTT.

This chain joins TRBV7-2 and TRBJ2-7; TRBD2 is a possible D gene (5 bases). This CDR3 has 13 residues. Trimming shortened V by 1 base and J by 9 bases, and 13 bases separated the two germline ends. Germline V gives CDR1 SGHTA, CDR2 FQGNSA. Here the CDR3 reads CASSLESGGLQYF. CDR3 coding DNA: TGTGCCAGCAGCTTAGAGAGTGGCGGGCTGCAGTACTTC. Looking up the rest from reference TRBV7-2 and TRBJ2-7 gives the full variable domain: GAGVSQSPSNKVTEKGKDVELRCDPISGHTALYWYRQSLGQGLEFLIYFQGNSAPDKSGLPSDRFSAERTGGSVSTLTIQRTQQEDSAVYLCASSLESGGLQYFGPGTRLTVT.

CDR3 bases: TGTGCCAGCAGCTCCGGGACATTGCAGGACACTGAAGCTTTCTTT. Protein product: CASSSGTLQDTEAFF. The V gene is TRBV5-5, the J gene TRBJ1-1; D possibly corresponds to TRBD1 (6 bases). The CDR3 spans 15 residues. V gave up 3 bases and J gave up 3 bases, with 15 bases separating them. The germline V gene has CDR1 SGHKS and CDR2 YYEKEE (reference sequence).

In this sample, this clone turned up once. DNA of the CDR3: TGTGCCAGCAGCTTAGATCTTGACACTGAAGCTTTCTTT. This sequence encodes CASSLDLDTEAFF. The J gene is TRBJ1-1, the V gene TRBV11-2; D remains ambiguous. The CDR3 spans 13 residues. V lost 0 bases, J lost 3 bases, and 5 bases lay in between. Germline CDR1 SGHAT, CDR2 FQNNGV.

This clone was observed a single time. The rearrangement links TRBV4-2 to TRBJ1-6, with D unclear. Trimming removed 0 bases at V and 6 bases at J, with 12 bases between. The germline V gene has CDR1 LGHNA and CDR2 YNFKEQ. This CDR3 has 16 amino acids. The DNA for the CDR3 is TGTGCCAGCAGCCAAGAGGGCGCCGGCTTTAATTCACCCCTCCACTTT. This codes for CASSQEGAGFNSPLHF.

The genes are TRBV28 and TRBJ1-3; no definite D call. The CDR3 covers 15 residues. Germline CDR1 MDHEN, CDR2 SYDVKM. V lost 7 bases, J lost 2 bases, and 15 bases lay in between. The CDR3 DNA reads TGTGCCAGCAATTCGGTGGTCGGAGCTGGAAACACCATATATTTT. It translates to CASNSVVGAGNTIYF.

V gene TRBV9 combines with J gene TRBJ2-3; D perhaps matches TRBD2 (6 bases). The CDR3 consists of 15 residues. Trimming shortened V by 4 bases and J by 0 bases, and 12 bases separated the two germline ends. Germline V gives CDR1 SGDLS, CDR2 YYNGEE. The CDR3 DNA is TGTGCCAGCAGCCCTGCGGGGCTTAGCACAGATACGCAGTATTTT. As protein: CASSPAGLSTDTQYF. The full variable domain, its missing parts supplied by reference TRBV9 and TRBJ2-3, is DSGVTQTPKHLITATGQRVTLRCSPRSGDLSVYWYQQSLDQGLQFLIQYYNGEERAKGNILERFSAQQFPDLHSELNLSSLELGDSALYFCASSPAGLSTDTQYFGPGTRLTVL.

This rearrangement joins TRBV13 to TRBJ2-7, with 10 bases lining up with TRBD1. After removal of 6 bases from V and 6 bases from J, the junction contained 11 bases not matched to a gene. The CDR3 is 15 residues long. Germline lookup yields CDR1 PRHDT and CDR2 FYEKMQ (reference sequence). CDR3 nucleotides: TGTGCCAGCAGGAGAAGACAGGGGGCATTGAGCGAGCAGTACTTC. Protein: CASRRRQGALSEQYF.

The J gene is TRBJ2-5, the V gene TRBV7-6; D is unclear. Germline CDR1 is SGHVS and CDR2 is FNYEAQ. The CDR3 consists of 13 residues. Trimming pared 4 bases from V and 0 bases from J, leaving 6 bases between. The CDR3 DNA is TGTGCCAGCAGCTCGACTTACCAAGAGACCCAGTACTTC. It specifies CASSSTYQETQYF.

The chain carries TRBV9 and TRBJ1-2, with D hard to call. This CDR3 has 12 amino acids. Trimming stripped 3 bases from V and 0 bases from J, with 3 bases between. Per the germline V gene, CDR1 is SGDLS and CDR2 is YYNGEE. The CDR3 DNA is TGTGCCAGCAGCGCAGCTAACTATGGCTACACCTTC. This gives the protein CASSAANYGYTF.

The J gene is TRBJ1-1, the V gene TRBV9, with 8 bases aligning to TRBD1. The germline V gene has CDR1 SGDLS and CDR2 YYNGEE. J gave up 4 bases and V 4 bases, and 12 bases lay outside the gene matches. CDR3 size: 16 residues. The CDR3 spells CASSFALDRVATEAFF. CDR3 bases: TGTGCCAGCAGCTTCGCTTTGGACAGGGTGGCCACTGAAGCTTTCTTT. The whole variable domain, remainder taken from reference TRBV9 and TRBJ1-1, is DSGVTQTPKHLITATGQRVTLRCSPRSGDLSVYWYQQSLDQGLQFLIQYYNGEERAKGNILERFSAQQFPDLHSELNLSSLELGDSALYFCASSFALDRVATEAFFGQGTRLTVV.

This chain links TRBV7-9 with TRBJ2-7; D remains ambiguous. The CDR3 totals 11 residues. Trimming took off 5 bases at V and 4 bases at J, with 6 bases between the two ends. Germline V gene sequence: CDR1 SEHNR, CDR2 FQNEAQ (reference sequence). CDR3 coding DNA: TGTGCCAGCAGCCGGTATTACGAGCAGTACTTC. The encoded protein is CASSRYYEQYF.

This chain connects TRBV10-3 to TRBJ2-3; D is possibly TRBD2 (6 bases). Between the trimmed V and J ends, which lost 5 bases and 5 bases, there was a span of 14 bases. The CDR3 has 14 residues. Looked up from germline, CDR1 is ENHRY and CDR2 is SYGVKD. CDR3 sequence (DNA): TGTGCCATCAGTCGGGACTTGGCAAGAGATACGCAGTATTTT. Translating gives CAISRDLARDTQYF.

V is TRBV19 and J is TRBJ1-5; TRBD1 is a possible D gene (5 bases). The V end lost 6 bases, the J end lost 0 bases, and 12 bases lay between the germline ends. Germline CDR1 and CDR2: LNHDA and SQIVND (reference sequence). The CDR3 covers 15 residues. The CDR3 is CASSRDSYSNQPQHF. The CDR3 DNA sequence: TGTGCCAGTAGCAGAGACAGCTATAGCAATCAGCCCCAGCATTTT.

The chain is built from TRBV7-9 and TRBJ1-2, with 9 bases that match TRBD1. With V trimmed by 3 bases and J by 5 bases, 4 bases remained unmatched. Germline lookup yields CDR1 SEHNR and CDR2 FQNEAQ (reference sequence). This CDR3 has 14 residues. The CDR3 sequence: CASSFGDRAYGYTF. As DNA, the CDR3 is TGTGCCAGCAGCTTCGGGGACAGGGCTTATGGCTACACCTTC.

V gene TRBV5-1 combines with J gene TRBJ2-1; 10 bases fit TRBD2. Trimming removed 6 bases from V and 0 bases from J; junction bases left unmatched: 6. CDR3 length: 16 amino acids. Germline assignment: CDR1 SGHRS and CDR2 YFSETQ. The chain's CDR3 is CASTPSGGLSYNEQFF. In DNA, the CDR3 is TGCGCCAGCACCCCTAGCGGGGGCCTCTCCTACAATGAGCAGTTCTTC.

The V and J genes are TRBV6-6 and TRBJ2-5; possibly TRBD2 for D (5 bases). Germline CDR1 MNHNY, CDR2 SVGAGI (reference sequence). The CDR3 sequence is 14 residues long. V lost 7 bases to trimming and J lost 1 base, with 13 bases between them. The CDR3 reads CASINPGSQETQYF. The CDR3 nucleotides read TGTGCCAGCATTAATCCGGGGAGCCAAGAGACCCAGTACTTC.

The genes are TRBV27 and TRBJ1-1, with 7 nucleotides matching TRBD1. V shed 6 bases, J shed 7 bases, and the junction held 14 bases outside the gene matches. Germline V gives CDR1 MNHEY, CDR2 SMNVEV (reference sequence). This CDR3 comprises 15 residues. The CDR3 sequence is CASSPGQLERGEAFF. The CDR3 DNA reads as TGTGCCAGCAGCCCGGGACAGTTAGAGAGGGGTGAAGCTTTCTTT.

This chain joins TRBV6-1 and TRBJ1-2; 8 bases line up with TRBD1. Germline loops: CDR1 MNHNS, CDR2 SASEGT. The trim removed 2 bases at V and 0 bases at J, leaving 5 bases unmatched. The CDR3 loop spans 16 amino acids. DNA of the CDR3: TGTGCCAGCAGTGAAATAGGACAGGGTGCTAACTATGGCTACACCTTC. It translates to CASSEIGQGANYGYTF.

The CDR3 loop is CASILAGGARNEQFF. CDR3 DNA sequence: TGTGCCAGCATCCTAGCGGGGGGCGCGCGGAATGAGCAGTTCTTC. The chain carries TRBV5-4 and TRBJ2-1; 11 bases are shared with TRBD2. CDR3 length: 15 amino acids. Germline V gene sequence: CDR1 SGHNT, CDR2 YYREEE (reference sequence). V was clipped by 6 bases and J by 7 bases; unmatched bases: 9.

This clone was picked up one time. This CDR3 reads CASSRGLDRSYEQYF. CDR3 DNA: TGCGCCAGCAGCCGTGGGCTCGACCGGTCCTACGAGCAGTACTTC. This sequence joins TRBV4-1 and TRBJ2-7; D not certain. CDR1 and CDR2 (germline): MGHRA, YSYEKL. This CDR3 comprises 15 residues. Deletions cut 4 bases from V and 1 base from J, with 14 bases between.

This clone showed up just once. This chain connects TRBV5-1 to TRBJ2-7, with 7 bases aligning to TRBD1. Per germline, CDR1 SGHRS and CDR2 YFSETQ. The CDR3 sequence is 16 residues long. The trim removed 1 base at V and 1 base at J, leaving 8 bases unmatched. The CDR3 sequence: CASSLPHGTESYEQYF. CDR3 DNA sequence: TGCGCCAGCAGCTTGCCCCACGGGACAGAGTCCTACGAGCAGTACTTC.

This clone is a singleton in its sample. This sequence joins TRBV27 and TRBJ2-1, with D unresolved. The CDR3 totals 13 residues. From germline, CDR1 is MNHEY and CDR2 SMNVEV (reference sequence). V was cut by 5 bases and J by 8 bases, with 13 bases left in between. The CDR3 DNA reads TGTGCCAGCAGTGGTAATGGGCATGATGAGCAGTTCTTC. Protein sequence: CASSGNGHDEQFF.